This TCR beta chain was found in a study of blood T cell repertoires in COVID-19. Looking at the study overall: There were acute and convalescent COVID-19 samples, and they came from the United States, Italy and Spain. The cDNA or gDNA used as material had been derived from T cells, B-cell-depleted T cells, or PBMCs.

The protocol was immunoSEQ multiplex PCR, while the TCRdb copy is restricted to in-frame clones and leaves out a portion. Here the sample spans hundreds of thousands of clones, 80% to 90% being singletons. Seattle patients were enrolled during active infection and followed longitudinally. Trimming pared 2 bases from V and 2 bases from J, leaving 9 bases between. The CDR3 extends over 14 amino acids. Germline V gives CDR1 MNHEY, CDR2 SVGEGT. This sequence was found in a woman aged 80 or over with COVID-19, enrolled during active disease. Sequenced material: peripheral blood. The chain combines TRBV6-2 or TRBV6-3 with TRBJ1-1; the D is unclear. In DNA, the CDR3 is TGTGCCAGCAGTTACCAGATTCTTAACACTGAAGCTTTCTTT. Its protein product is CASSYQILNTEAFF.